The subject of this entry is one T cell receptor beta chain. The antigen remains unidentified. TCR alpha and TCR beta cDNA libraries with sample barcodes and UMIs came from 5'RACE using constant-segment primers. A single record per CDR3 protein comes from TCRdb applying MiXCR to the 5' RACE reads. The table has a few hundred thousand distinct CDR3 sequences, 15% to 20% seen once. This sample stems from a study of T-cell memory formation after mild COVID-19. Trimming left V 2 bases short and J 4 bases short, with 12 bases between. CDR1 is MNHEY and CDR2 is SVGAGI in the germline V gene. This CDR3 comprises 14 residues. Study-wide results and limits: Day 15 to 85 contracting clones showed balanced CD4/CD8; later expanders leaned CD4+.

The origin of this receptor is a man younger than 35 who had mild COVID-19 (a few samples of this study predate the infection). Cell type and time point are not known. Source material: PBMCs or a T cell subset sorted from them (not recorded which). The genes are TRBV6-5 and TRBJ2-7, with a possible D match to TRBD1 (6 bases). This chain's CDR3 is CASSYTDSLYEQYF. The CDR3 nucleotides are TGTGCCAGCAGTTACACGGACAGCTTGTACGAGCAGTACTTC.